These 15 T cell receptor beta chains came from one sample sequenced in a study of vaccination and CD4 T cells after COVID-19. Antigen specificity for these receptors is unknown. Stated treatment: approximately nine-day PBMC culture with coronavirus spike peptide pools or control peptides (ViraFEST assay). The assay that was used to sequence DNA from cultured CD4+ T cells was the Oncomine TCR Beta short-read assay. TCRdb used MiXCR to reprocess the PCR reads, holding one entry per CDR3 protein. The sample consists of around 13,000 distinct CDR3 sequences, under 35% of them appearing once. The source material was CD4+ T cells from blood, cultured in vitro, sampled after SARS-CoV-2 vaccination. The source is a human donor who had recovered from COVID-19.

The table lists this clonotype with a few counts. The chain carries TRBV20-1 and TRBJ1-2, with 9 bases that match TRBD1. Losses at the gene ends were 6 bases for V and 12 bases for J; bases not matched to a gene: 11. The CDR3 totals 12 residues. Germline lookup yields CDR1 DFQATT and CDR2 SNEGSKA (reference sequence). CDR3 sequence: CSALIRQGVNTF. DNA for the CDR3: TGCAGTGCCCTAATCCGACAGGGGGTGAACACCTTC.

The rearrangement joins TRBV6-1 to TRBJ1-1; tentative D call: TRBD1 (5 bases). From germline, CDR1 is MNHNS and CDR2 SASEGT. This CDR3 region has 11 residues. Trimming stripped 7 bases from V and 10 bases from J, with 13 bases between. The CDR3 loop is CASKGLGRAFF. DNA for the CDR3: TGTGCCAGCAAGGGGTTGGGGAGAGCTTTCTTT.

The sample holds a few counts of this clonotype. The V and J genes are TRBV6-1 and TRBJ2-3; 13 bases are shared with TRBD2. V gave up 6 bases and J gave up 5 bases; unmatched junction bases: 5. In germline, CDR1 is MNHNS, CDR2 SASEGT. The CDR3 loop spans 15 amino acids. The DNA for the CDR3 is TGTGCCAGCAGCACTAGCGGGAGGGTTCGAGATACGCAGTATTTT. Amino acid sequence: CASSTSGRVRDTQYF.

The CDR3 reads CSARDGFGNQPQHF. CDR3 nucleotides: TGCAGTGCTCGGGACGGGTTTGGCAATCAGCCCCAGCATTTT. The rearrangement uses TRBV20-1 and TRBJ1-5; tentatively, D is TRBD1 (5 bases). The CDR3 totals 14 residues. The V gene lost 5 bases and the J gene lost 2 bases, with 13 bases spanning the gap. The V gene's germline CDR1 is DFQATT and CDR2 SNEGSKA (reference sequence).

V usage is TRBV7-2 and J usage is TRBJ2-2; 13 bases fit TRBD2. The V and J ends lost 2 bases and 6 bases, in that order; junction bases with no gene match: 9. CDR3 length: 18 amino acids. Per the germline V gene, CDR1 is SGHTA and CDR2 is FQGNSA. The CDR3: CASSLRTSGRSDAGELFF. The CDR3 DNA reads TGTGCCAGCAGCTTACGGACTAGCGGGAGATCTGACGCCGGGGAGCTGTTTTTT. The whole variable domain, remainder taken from reference TRBV7-2 and TRBJ2-2, is GAGVSQSPSNKVTEKGKDVELRCDPISGHTALYWYRQSLGQGLEFLIYFQGNSAPDKSGLPSDRFSAERTGGSVSTLTIQRTQQEDSAVYLCASSLRTSGRSDAGELFFGEGSRLTVL.

This sequence joins TRBV2 and TRBJ1-2; TRBD1 might be the D (5 bases). From germline, CDR1 is SNHLY and CDR2 FYNNEI. V was clipped by 6 bases and J by 6 bases, with 17 bases between them. This CDR3 is built from 14 residues. The chain's CDR3 is CASSVGTAGDGYTF. CDR3 sequence (DNA): TGTGCCAGCAGCGTAGGGACCGCAGGAGATGGCTACACCTTC.

This chain uses TRBV20-1 with TRBJ1-2; tentatively, D is TRBD1 (5 bases). Trimming removed 6 bases from V and 4 bases from J, with 15 bases in between. The CDR3 is 13 residues long. Per the germline V gene, CDR1 is DFQATT and CDR2 is SNEGSKA (reference sequence). CDR3 amino acids: CSATTRGSYGYTF. In nucleotides, the CDR3 is TGCAGTGCAACAACGCGGGGGAGCTATGGCTACACCTTC.

This clonotype was counted between two and nine times. The chain links TRBV20-1 to TRBJ2-5; 8 nucleotides match TRBD2. The CDR3 is made up of 14 amino acids. From germline, CDR1 is DFQATT and CDR2 SNEGSKA (reference sequence). Trimming took 4 bases from V and 4 from J; bases not matched to a gene: 8. The CDR3 nucleotides are TGCAGTGCTATGTTGACTAGCGTGGGAGAGACCCAGTACTTC. Amino acids: CSAMLTSVGETQYF.

The sample holds a few counts of this clonotype. This chain connects TRBV6-2 or TRBV6-3 to TRBJ2-3; tentatively, D is TRBD1 (6 bases). The CDR3 totals 16 residues. Per germline, CDR1 MNHEY and CDR2 SVGEGT. Trimming took 2 bases from V and 5 from J, leaving 17 bases between them. CDR3: CASSYGTLGARDTQYF. In DNA, the CDR3 is TGTGCCAGCAGTTACGGAACCTTGGGGGCACGAGATACGCAGTATTTT.

The rearrangement joins TRBV28 to TRBJ2-1; TRBD2 agrees at 15 bases. V lost 5 bases, J lost 5 bases, and 13 bases stayed unmatched. Germline CDR1 and CDR2: MDHEN and SYDVKM. The CDR3 is made up of 19 amino acids. The CDR3: CASSTPWTSGRAHDNEQFF. CDR3 bases: TGTGCCAGCAGTACGCCCTGGACTAGCGGGAGGGCCCATGACAATGAGCAGTTCTTC. Looking up the rest from reference TRBV28 and TRBJ2-1 gives the full variable domain: DVKVTQSSRYLVKRTGEKVFLECVQDMDHENMFWYRQDPGLGLRLIYFSYDVKMKEKGDIPEGYSVSREKKERFSLILESASTNQTSMYLCASSTPWTSGRAHDNEQFFGPGTRLTVL.

The chain joins TRBV27 to TRBJ2-7; 10 bases align to TRBD2. The CDR3 is 15 residues long. With V trimmed by 2 bases and J by 6 bases, 7 bases remained unmatched. Germline V lookup: CDR1 MNHEY, CDR2 SMNVEV (reference sequence). The CDR3 region has the DNA TGTGCCAGCAGTTTACGGACTAGCGGCCCCCCCGAGCAGTACTTC. Amino acid sequence: CASSLRTSGPPEQYF.

This clonotype was found a few times. V and J are TRBV24-1 and TRBJ2-5, with a possible D match to TRBD1 (5 bases). The CDR3 is 13 amino acids. Per germline, CDR1 KGHDR and CDR2 SFDVKD. V dropped 4 bases and J dropped 10 bases, with 15 bases sitting between them. In nucleotides, the CDR3 is TGTGCCACCAGTGACTGGGTTAGGGGTCACCAGTACTTC. It translates to CATSDWVRGHQYF.

The V and J genes are TRBV28 and TRBJ2-7; 7 nucleotides align to TRBD2. Germline trimming cut 10 bases from V and 4 bases from J; bases unmatched to any gene: 19. Germline V gene data show CDR1 as MDHEN and CDR2 as SYDVKM. There are 16 residues in the CDR3. DNA for the CDR3: TGTGCCACCCTTACCCTGCCTCGCGGGAGTAATTACGAGCAGTACTTC. As protein: CATLTLPRGSNYEQYF.

This clonotype was counted a few times. The chain uses TRBV25-1 and TRBJ1-2; 9 positions match TRBD1. The ends lost 2 bases at V and 7 bases at J; junction bases unmatched: 5. The germline CDR1 and CDR2 sequences are MGHDK and SYGVNS. This CDR3 region has 14 residues. The CDR3 nucleotides read TGTGCCAGCAGTGAACAGGGACAGGGAGGTGGCTACACCTTC. It specifies CASSEQGQGGGYTF.

The chain carries TRBV28 and TRBJ1-4, with 7 positions matching TRBD1. This CDR3 has 14 residues. Per the germline V gene, CDR1 is MDHEN and CDR2 is SYDVKM. Trimming removed 5 bases from V and 4 bases from J; junction bases left unmatched: 4. This CDR3 is CASSLTGFNEKLFF. As DNA, the CDR3 is TGTGCCAGCAGTCTGACAGGGTTTAATGAAAAACTGTTTTTT.